This T cell receptor (beta chain) derives from a study of beta chain features in type 1 diabetes. Study-level findings and limits: Cells with high TCR expression could be over-represented when cDNA is sequenced. There was a moderate but significant shortening of TCRB CDR3s in all four CD4+ subsets of Type 1 diabetes patients.

This clone was seen repeatedly, ten times or more. What it binds is not known. Trimming cost V 7 bases and J 0 bases, with 4 bases left between them. CDR1 is SGHKS and CDR2 is YYEKEE in the germline V gene (reference sequence). There are 11 residues in the CDR3. Of the isolated RNA, all was reverse transcribed, and so the sequenced material was expressed TCRB transcripts. Measured with immunoSEQ multiplex PCR; TCRdb has only the in-frame clones, and not every one. The sample has about 300,000 clones, around 7.3% seen once; the top ten hold more than 0.8%. The sequencing input was central memory CD4+ T cells from blood. This sequence was found in a young woman in good health. This sequence joins TRBV5-5 and TRBJ1-1; D not resolved. The CDR3 sequence is CASLMNTEAFF. Here the CDR3 DNA reads TGTGCCAGCCTAATGAACACTGAAGCTTTCTTT.